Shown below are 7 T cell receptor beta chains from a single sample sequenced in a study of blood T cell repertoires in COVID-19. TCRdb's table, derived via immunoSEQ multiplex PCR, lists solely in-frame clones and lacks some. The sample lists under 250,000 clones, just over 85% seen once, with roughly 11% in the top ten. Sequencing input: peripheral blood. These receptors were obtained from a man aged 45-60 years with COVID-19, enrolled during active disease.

The CDR3 sequence is CASSLEEGMKLFF. The CDR3 nucleotides are TGTGCCAGCAGCTTGGAGGAGGGGATGAAACTGTTTTTT. The chain joins TRBV5-6 to TRBJ1-4; possibly TRBD1 for D (5 bases). Per the germline V gene, CDR1 is SGHDT and CDR2 is YYEEEE. The CDR3 has 13 residues. V gave up 0 bases and J gave up 11 bases, with 11 bases separating them. Supplemented by reference TRBV5-6 and TRBJ1-4, the full variable domain reads DAGVTQSPTHLIKTRGQQVTLRCSPKSGHDTVSWYQQALGQGPQFIFQYYEEEERQRGNFPDRFSGHQFPNYSSELNVNALLLGDSALYLCASSLEEGMKLFFGSGTQLSVL.

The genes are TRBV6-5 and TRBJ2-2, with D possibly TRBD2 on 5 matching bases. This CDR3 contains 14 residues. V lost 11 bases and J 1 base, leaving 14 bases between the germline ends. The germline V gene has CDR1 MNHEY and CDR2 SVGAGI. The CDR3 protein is CAVRRTLNTGELFF. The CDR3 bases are TGTGCCGTCAGGCGGACTTTGAACACCGGGGAGCTGTTTTTT.

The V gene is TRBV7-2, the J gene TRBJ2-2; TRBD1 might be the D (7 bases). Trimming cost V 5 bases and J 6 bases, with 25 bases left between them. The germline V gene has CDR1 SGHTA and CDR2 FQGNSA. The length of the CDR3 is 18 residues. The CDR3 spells CASSPRGRGGAFPGELFF. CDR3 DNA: TGTGCCAGCAGCCCTCGGGGGCGAGGGGGCGCGTTTCCCGGGGAGCTGTTTTTT.

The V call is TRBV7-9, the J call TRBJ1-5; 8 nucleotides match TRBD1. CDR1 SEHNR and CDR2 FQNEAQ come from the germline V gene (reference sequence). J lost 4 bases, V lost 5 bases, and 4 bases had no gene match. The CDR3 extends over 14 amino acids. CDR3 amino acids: CASSATGANQPQHF. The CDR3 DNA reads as TGTGCCAGCAGCGCGACAGGGGCTAATCAGCCCCAGCATTTT.

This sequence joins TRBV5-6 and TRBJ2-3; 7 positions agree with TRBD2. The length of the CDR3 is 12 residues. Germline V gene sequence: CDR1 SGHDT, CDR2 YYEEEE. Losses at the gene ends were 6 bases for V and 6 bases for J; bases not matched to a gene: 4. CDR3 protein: CASIPRGDTQYF. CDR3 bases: TGTGCCAGCATACCGCGGGGGGATACGCAGTATTTT.

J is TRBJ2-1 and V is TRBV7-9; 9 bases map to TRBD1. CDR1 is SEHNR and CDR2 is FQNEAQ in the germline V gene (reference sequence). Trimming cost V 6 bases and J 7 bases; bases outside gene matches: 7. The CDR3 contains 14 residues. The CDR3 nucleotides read TGTGCCAGCAGGGGGACAGGGAATGAGAATGAGCAGTTCTTC. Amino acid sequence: CASRGTGNENEQFF. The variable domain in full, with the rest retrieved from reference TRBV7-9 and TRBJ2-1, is DTGVSQNPRHKITKRGQNVTFRCDPISEHNRLYWYRQTLGQGPEFLTYFQNEAQLEKSRLLSDRFSAERPKGSFSTLEIQRTEQGDSAMYLCASRGTGNENEQFFGPGTRLTVL.

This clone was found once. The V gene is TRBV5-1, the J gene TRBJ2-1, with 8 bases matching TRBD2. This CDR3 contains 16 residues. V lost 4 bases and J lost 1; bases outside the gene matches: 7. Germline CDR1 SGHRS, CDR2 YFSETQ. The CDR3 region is CASSPPSGPSYNEQFF. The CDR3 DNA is TGCGCCAGCAGCCCACCTAGCGGGCCGTCCTACAATGAGCAGTTCTTC.